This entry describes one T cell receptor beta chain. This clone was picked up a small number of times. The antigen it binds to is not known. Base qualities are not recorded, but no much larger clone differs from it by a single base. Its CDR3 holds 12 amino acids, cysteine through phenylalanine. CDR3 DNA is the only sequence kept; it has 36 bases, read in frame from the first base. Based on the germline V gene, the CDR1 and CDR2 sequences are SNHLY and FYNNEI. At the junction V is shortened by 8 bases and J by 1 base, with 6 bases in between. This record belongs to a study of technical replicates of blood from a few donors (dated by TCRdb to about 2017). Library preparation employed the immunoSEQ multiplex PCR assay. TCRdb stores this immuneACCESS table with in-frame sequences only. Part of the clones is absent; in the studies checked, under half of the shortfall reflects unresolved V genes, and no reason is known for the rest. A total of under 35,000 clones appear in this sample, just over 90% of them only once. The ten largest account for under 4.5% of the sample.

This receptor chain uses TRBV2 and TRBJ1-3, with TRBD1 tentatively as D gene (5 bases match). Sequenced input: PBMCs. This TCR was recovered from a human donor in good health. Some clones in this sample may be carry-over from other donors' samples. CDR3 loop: CASQGSGNTIYF. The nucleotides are TGTGCCAGCCAGGGTTCTGGAAACACCATATATTTT.